These T cell receptor beta chains were read from a single sample in a study of blood T cell repertoires in COVID-19. The data were produced by immunoSEQ multiplex PCR, yet TCRdb's version contains in-frame clones alone and is incomplete. The profile shows a few hundred thousand clones, roughly 85% of them singletons. Sequencing was performed on PBMCs or T cells enriched from blood (not recorded which). The receptors come from a woman aged 25-40 years who had recovered from COVID-19. Each CDR3 is given with its conserved first and last residue. The D gene is left open where the match is weak. Size values are once, few and many counts, or a class for expanded clones, and some rows have none.

j_gene: TRBJ1-3; v_gene: TRBV29-1; len: 13; abundance: .; d_gene: .; CDR3nt: TGCAGCGTTGTGGCAGGGGCTGGAAACACCATATATTTT; CDR3aa: CSVVAGAGNTIYF
j_gene: TRBJ1-2; v_gene: TRBV28; len: 13; abundance: .; d_gene: .; CDR3nt: TGTGCCAGCAGCCTCCCAGTAAATCATGGCTACACCTTC; CDR3aa: CASSLPVNHGYTF
j_gene: TRBJ2-7; v_gene: TRBV5-4; len: 15; abundance: .; d_gene: .; CDR3nt: TGTGCCAGCAGCCGAGCAGGGGGGAGCTCCTACGAGCAGTACTTC; CDR3aa: CASSRAGGSSYEQYF
j_gene: TRBJ1-1; v_gene: TRBV2; len: 12; abundance: .; d_gene: .; CDR3nt: TGTGCCAGCAGTGTGGACAGTACTCGAGCTTTCTTT; CDR3aa: CASSVDSTRAFF
j_gene: TRBJ1-4; v_gene: TRBV28; len: 16; abundance: .; d_gene: .; CDR3nt: TGTGCCAGCAGTTTATGGGCGGCAGGGAAGCCGGAAAAACTGTTTTTT; CDR3aa: CASSLWAAGKPEKLFF
j_gene: TRBJ1-6; v_gene: TRBV7-6; len: 16; abundance: .; d_gene: .; CDR3nt: TGTGCCAGCAGCTTAGTTGTGAGCTCCTATAATTCACCCCTCCACTTT; CDR3aa: CASSLVVSSYNSPLHF
j_gene: TRBJ2-2; v_gene: TRBV18; len: 15; abundance: .; d_gene: TRBD1; CDR3nt: TGTGCCAGCTCCACAGACAGGGTAAACACCGGGGAGCTGTTTTTT; CDR3aa: CASSTDRVNTGELFF
j_gene: TRBJ1-2; v_gene: TRBV4-1; len: 17; abundance: .; d_gene: TRBD1; CDR3nt: TGCGCCAGCAGCCAACCGAGGACAGGGGGCGGGAGAAATGGCTACACCTTC; CDR3aa: CASSQPRTGGGRNGYTF
j_gene: TRBJ1-1; v_gene: TRBV15; len: 16; abundance: .; d_gene: TRBD1; CDR3nt: TGTGCCACCAGCAGGCCCATGGGACAGGGGAACACTGAAGCTTTCTTT; CDR3aa: CATSRPMGQGNTEAFF
j_gene: TRBJ2-1; v_gene: TRBV4-1; len: 15; abundance: few; d_gene: .; CDR3nt: TGCGCCAGCAGCCAAGATATGGTCAGTTACAATGAGCAGTTCTTC; CDR3aa: CASSQDMVSYNEQFF
j_gene: TRBJ2-7; v_gene: TRBV27; len: 14; abundance: once; d_gene: TRBD2; CDR3nt: TGTGCCAGCAGTTTAAGAGCGGGGGGCGGCGAGCAGTACTTC; CDR3aa: CASSLRAGGGEQYF
j_gene: TRBJ1-1; v_gene: TRBV6-5; len: 15; abundance: .; d_gene: .; CDR3nt: TGTGCCAGCAGTTACTCACCACAGGCGAACACTGAAGCTTTCTTT; CDR3aa: CASSYSPQANTEAFF
j_gene: TRBJ1-1; v_gene: TRBV28; len: 12; abundance: .; d_gene: .; CDR3nt: TGTGCCAGCAGTATCGGGGACACTGAAGCTTTCTTT; CDR3aa: CASSIGDTEAFF
j_gene: TRBJ2-7; v_gene: TRBV7-9; len: 11; abundance: .; d_gene: .; CDR3nt: TGTGCCAGCAGCTCTAGCGACGAGCAGTACTTC; CDR3aa: CASSSSDEQYF
j_gene: TRBJ1-2; v_gene: TRBV28; len: 13; abundance: .; d_gene: .; CDR3nt: TGTGCCAGCGTAAGGGGCCCTAACTATGGCTACACCTTC; CDR3aa: CASVRGPNYGYTF
j_gene: TRBJ2-4; v_gene: TRBV19; len: 14; abundance: once; d_gene: .; CDR3nt: TGTGCCAGTACAATTTCGGGTGGCAAAAACATTCAGTACTTC; CDR3aa: CASTISGGKNIQYF
j_gene: TRBJ2-1; v_gene: TRBV5-6; len: 11; abundance: .; d_gene: .; CDR3nt: TGTGCCAGCAGCTTGGCGAATGAGCAGTTCTTC; CDR3aa: CASSLANEQFF
j_gene: TRBJ1-2; v_gene: TRBV1; len: 17; abundance: .; d_gene: .; CDR3nt: TGCACCAGCAGCCAAACAGTGCCGGGACAGGGGGACTATGGCTACACCTTC; CDR3aa: CTSSQTVPGQGDYGYTF
j_gene: TRBJ1-3; v_gene: TRBV4-1; len: 17; abundance: once; d_gene: .; CDR3nt: TGCGCCAGCAGCCCCTGGGGAGGACGGGGCCTTGGAAACACCATATATTTT; CDR3aa: CASSPWGGRGLGNTIYF
j_gene: TRBJ1-2; v_gene: TRBV7-9; len: 13; abundance: .; d_gene: TRBD1; CDR3nt: TGTGCCAGCAGCTCCGGGACAGGGGCGCGCTACACCTTC; CDR3aa: CASSSGTGARYTF
j_gene: TRBJ1-2; v_gene: TRBV7-2; len: 14; abundance: .; d_gene: .; CDR3nt: TGTGCCAGCAGCTTAGAGGGGACATTCTATGGCTACACCTTC; CDR3aa: CASSLEGTFYGYTF
j_gene: TRBJ1-5; v_gene: TRBV4-1; len: 17; abundance: .; d_gene: TRBD1; CDR3nt: TGCGCCAGCAGCCCCACCCCAGACAGGGGAGGCAATCAGCCCCAGCATTTT; CDR3aa: CASSPTPDRGGNQPQHF
j_gene: TRBJ2-7; v_gene: TRBV27; len: 15; abundance: once; d_gene: .; CDR3nt: TGTGCCAGCAGCCCACTAAGCGGGTACTCCTACGAGCAGTACTTC; CDR3aa: CASSPLSGYSYEQYF
j_gene: TRBJ2-1; v_gene: TRBV9; len: 15; abundance: .; d_gene: TRBD2; CDR3nt: TGTGCCAGCGGCTATAGACTAGCGTCAGACAATGAGCAGTTCTTC; CDR3aa: CASGYRLASDNEQFF
j_gene: TRBJ2-7; v_gene: TRBV4-1; len: 16; abundance: .; d_gene: .; CDR3nt: TGCGCCAGCAGCTCGTCAACAGGGCCCCCGACCTACGAGCAGTACTTC; CDR3aa: CASSSSTGPPTYEQYF
j_gene: TRBJ1-4; v_gene: TRBV5-1; len: 15; abundance: few; d_gene: TRBD1; CDR3nt: TGCGCCAGCAGCTTGGACGGGACAGTGGGGGAAAAACTGTTTTTT; CDR3aa: CASSLDGTVGEKLFF
j_gene: TRBJ1-2; v_gene: TRBV5-6; len: 15; abundance: once; d_gene: .; CDR3nt: TGTGCCAGCAGCTTCAACACAGGGTTGATCTATGGCTACACCTTC; CDR3aa: CASSFNTGLIYGYTF
j_gene: TRBJ2-3; v_gene: TRBV28; len: 15; abundance: once; d_gene: TRBD2; CDR3nt: TGTGCCAGCAGTCCCAGCGGGAGTGGAACAGATACGCAGTATTTT; CDR3aa: CASSPSGSGTDTQYF
j_gene: TRBJ1-2; v_gene: TRBV6-5; len: 16; abundance: .; d_gene: .; CDR3nt: TGTGCCAGCAGTTCCTCTGCAAGCTTGCGTCGGTATGGCTACACCTTC; CDR3aa: CASSSSASLRRYGYTF
j_gene: TRBJ2-3; v_gene: TRBV7-2; len: 14; abundance: .; d_gene: .; CDR3nt: TGTGCCAGCAGCTTCCGGACTTCCACAGATACGCAGTATTTT; CDR3aa: CASSFRTSTDTQYF
j_gene: TRBJ2-2; v_gene: TRBV28; len: 16; abundance: .; d_gene: TRBD1; CDR3nt: TGTGCCAGCAGTTTCATCGTGACAGGGCGCACCGGGGAGCTGTTTTTT; CDR3aa: CASSFIVTGRTGELFF
j_gene: TRBJ1-5; v_gene: TRBV10-2; len: 14; abundance: .; d_gene: .; CDR3nt: TGCGCCAGCAGTGACTCAGCGGTAAATCAGCCCCAGCATTTT; CDR3aa: CASSDSAVNQPQHF
j_gene: TRBJ1-3; v_gene: TRBV7-6; len: 15; abundance: .; d_gene: .; CDR3nt: TGTGCCAGCAGCTCTACCGACAGATCTGGAAACACCATATATTTT; CDR3aa: CASSSTDRSGNTIYF
j_gene: TRBJ1-5; v_gene: TRBV27; len: 15; abundance: .; d_gene: .; CDR3nt: TGTGCCAGCAGTTTATCTCCCGTTAGCAATCAGCCCCAGCATTTT; CDR3aa: CASSLSPVSNQPQHF
j_gene: TRBJ2-7; v_gene: TRBV28; len: 17; abundance: .; d_gene: TRBD1; CDR3nt: TGTGCCAGCAGTAGAGGGACAGACGGAGTCCCCAATGACGAGCAGTACTTC; CDR3aa: CASSRGTDGVPNDEQYF
j_gene: TRBJ2-5; v_gene: TRBV11-3; len: 15; abundance: .; d_gene: TRBD2; CDR3nt: TGTGCCAGCAGCTTTTCGAGCGGGGGAGGTGAGACCCAGTACTTC; CDR3aa: CASSFSSGGGETQYF
j_gene: TRBJ1-5; v_gene: TRBV10-3; len: 16; abundance: .; d_gene: TRBD1; CDR3nt: TGTGCCATCAGTGAAGGGACAGGGTTTGTTAGTCAGCCCCAGCATTTT; CDR3aa: CAISEGTGFVSQPQHF
j_gene: TRBJ2-7; v_gene: TRBV12-3/TRBV12-4; len: 13; abundance: .; d_gene: .; CDR3nt: TGTGCCAGCAGTATTGGACTCTCGTACGAGCAGTACTTC; CDR3aa: CASSIGLSYEQYF
j_gene: TRBJ2-5; v_gene: TRBV5-1; len: 15; abundance: .; d_gene: .; CDR3nt: TGCGCCAGCAGCTCGACCCCCCGGGAACAAGAGACCCAGTACTTC; CDR3aa: CASSSTPREQETQYF
j_gene: TRBJ2-1; v_gene: TRBV11-3; len: 15; abundance: .; d_gene: TRBD2; CDR3nt: TGTGCCAGCAGTACGGGACTAGCGGATTACAATGAGCAGTTCTTC; CDR3aa: CASSTGLADYNEQFF
j_gene: TRBJ1-2; v_gene: TRBV9; len: 13; abundance: .; d_gene: .; CDR3nt: TGTGCCAGCAGCGTAGAACAGGGTCATGGCTACACCTTC; CDR3aa: CASSVEQGHGYTF
j_gene: TRBJ1-2; v_gene: TRBV5-1; len: 14; abundance: .; d_gene: .; CDR3nt: TGCGCCAGCAGCTTGGACAGCACCTTTTATGGCTACACCTTC; CDR3aa: CASSLDSTFYGYTF
j_gene: TRBJ2-1; v_gene: TRBV7-9; len: 16; abundance: .; d_gene: TRBD2; CDR3nt: TGTGCCAGCAGCCCCCGACTAGCGGGGGGGTACAATGAGCAGTTCTTC; CDR3aa: CASSPRLAGGYNEQFF
j_gene: TRBJ2-7; v_gene: TRBV11-2; len: 19; abundance: .; d_gene: TRBD2; CDR3nt: TGTGCCAGCAGCCCCTGGTGGACTAGCGGGGGGGACCTCTCCTACGAGCAGTACTTC; CDR3aa: CASSPWWTSGGDLSYEQYF